The rows below give T cell receptor beta chains drawn from one sample of a study of blood T cell repertoires in COVID-19. The table came from immunoSEQ multiplex PCR; TCRdb's copy has only in-frame clones and leaves some out. The table shows roughly 50,000 clones, with more than 70% occurring only once. Sequencing was performed on peripheral blood. The receptors stem from a human donor in a cohort sampled during active COVID-19. Both conserved end residues are part of each CDR3. The order of the fields is J gene, D gene, V gene, clone size, CDR3 DNA, CDR3 protein. The D gene is left open where the match is weak. Clone size, where shown, is once, few, many, or a class for clones that have expanded.

J: TRBJ1-3; D: .; V: TRBV4-2; size: .; DNA: TGTGCCAGCAGCCAAGATAGTTGGCCAGGGACTGGAAACACCATATATTTT; CDR3: CASSQDSWPGTGNTIYF
J: TRBJ1-1; D: .; V: TRBV18; size: once; DNA: TGTGCCAGCTCACCACCTAACGGTAACACTGAAGCTTTCTTT; CDR3: CASSPPNGNTEAFF
J: TRBJ2-2; D: TRBD2; V: TRBV4-1; size: .; DNA: TGCGCCAGCAGCCCTGGGACTAGCGGGGGAAACACCGGGGAGCTGTTTTTT; CDR3: CASSPGTSGGNTGELFF
J: TRBJ1-3; D: .; V: TRBV12-3/TRBV12-4; size: .; DNA: TGTGCCAGCAGTTATGGGGGGGGGAACACCATATATTTT; CDR3: CASSYGGGNTIYF
J: TRBJ2-1; D: .; V: TRBV7-6; size: .; DNA: TGTGCCAGCAGCTTAGCGCCCGGGGTTAATGAGCAGTTCTTC; CDR3: CASSLAPGVNEQFF
J: TRBJ2-7; D: TRBD2; V: TRBV6-6; size: .; DNA: TGTGCCAGCAGTTGGCCTAGCGGGGGGTTTTACGAGCAGTACTTC; CDR3: CASSWPSGGFYEQYF
J: TRBJ1-2; D: TRBD1; V: TRBV7-2; size: .; DNA: TGTGCCAGCAGCTTAGCGATTGAGGGGGCAAAATATGGCTACACCTTC; CDR3: CASSLAIEGAKYGYTF
J: TRBJ2-2; D: .; V: TRBV14; size: .; DNA: TGTGCCAGCAGCCAAGAGTCGCGGGGCGGGGAGCTGTTTTTT; CDR3: CASSQESRGGELFF
J: TRBJ1-2; D: TRBD1; V: TRBV6-5; size: .; DNA: TGTGCCAGCAGTTACGACAGGGGGCATGGCTACACCTTC; CDR3: CASSYDRGHGYTF
J: TRBJ1-2; D: .; V: TRBV5-4; size: .; DNA: TGTGCCAGCACCCCCGGGACACCGGAGCTCTATGGCTACACCTTC; CDR3: CASTPGTPELYGYTF
J: TRBJ1-5; D: TRBD1; V: TRBV19; size: .; DNA: TGTGCCAGCAACGACAGGGGAGGATATAGCAATCAGCCCCAGCATTTT; CDR3: CASNDRGGYSNQPQHF
J: TRBJ1-2; D: .; V: TRBV4-3; size: .; DNA: TGCGCCAGCGCGGCGGGGGGGCTAGGTGAAGGCTACACCTTC; CDR3: CASAAGGLGEGYTF
J: TRBJ1-2; D: TRBD1; V: TRBV5-1; size: .; DNA: TGCGCCAGCAGCATACTGGGACAGGGCGAAGGCTACACCTTC; CDR3: CASSILGQGEGYTF
J: TRBJ2-2; D: TRBD1; V: TRBV19; size: .; DNA: TGTGCCAGTAGTACCCAATCCGGGACAGTTGCCACCGGGGAGCTGTTTTTT; CDR3: CASSTQSGTVATGELFF
J: TRBJ2-7; D: .; V: TRBV7-2; size: .; DNA: TGTGCCAGCAGCTTCGATCCCCAGGCCTACGAGCAGTACTTC; CDR3: CASSFDPQAYEQYF
J: TRBJ2-3; D: .; V: TRBV18; size: .; DNA: TGTGCCAGCTCACCGACAGTTAGCACAGATACGCAGTATTTT; CDR3: CASSPTVSTDTQYF
J: TRBJ1-3; D: .; V: TRBV5-4; size: .; DNA: TGTGCCAGCAGCTTGGATCAGACTCTTTTACACATATATTTT; CDR3: CASSLDQTLLHIYF
J: TRBJ2-1; D: TRBD2; V: TRBV24-1; size: .; DNA: TGTGCCACCAGTGAAAGCGGGGGGGCCTCCTACAATGAGCAGTTCTTC; CDR3: CATSESGGASYNEQFF
J: TRBJ2-7; D: TRBD2; V: TRBV10-3; size: .; DNA: TGTGCCATCAGTGACCGGACTAGCGGGGGAACCAGGGGCTCCTACGAGCAGTACTTC; CDR3: CAISDRTSGGTRGSYEQYF
J: TRBJ2-1; D: TRBD2; V: TRBV4-3; size: .; DNA: TGCGCCAGCAGCCAAGATCAGGGACTAGGGTACAATGAGCAGTTCTTC; CDR3: CASSQDQGLGYNEQFF
J: TRBJ2-1; D: .; V: TRBV7-8; size: .; DNA: TGTGCCAGCAGCCCCCCGATCCGCGATGAGCAGTTCTTC; CDR3: CASSPPIRDEQFF
J: TRBJ1-1; D: TRBD1; V: TRBV5-4; size: once; DNA: TGTGCCAGCAGCCCCCCCCCGAGGGGGCTGAACACTGAAGCTTTCTTT; CDR3: CASSPPPRGLNTEAFF
J: TRBJ2-1; D: TRBD2; V: TRBV6-2/TRBV6-3; size: .; DNA: TGTGCCAGCAGTACTAGCGGGGTCTACAATGAGCAGTTCTTC; CDR3: CASSTSGVYNEQFF
J: TRBJ1-5; D: TRBD1; V: TRBV5-8; size: few; DNA: TGTGCCAGCACCGACAGGGATAATAGCAATCAGCCCCAGCATTTT; CDR3: CASTDRDNSNQPQHF
J: TRBJ1-4; D: TRBD1; V: TRBV5-1; size: .; DNA: TGCGCCAGCAGCTTGGACAGGGGGGGAGAAAAACTGTTTTTT; CDR3: CASSLDRGGEKLFF
J: TRBJ1-4; D: .; V: TRBV18; size: .; DNA: TGTGCCAGCTCAGAAGGGGCTGCTAATGAAAAACTGTTTTTT; CDR3: CASSEGAANEKLFF
J: TRBJ1-1; D: .; V: TRBV19; size: .; DNA: TGTGCCAGTAGTATGTGGTCCGGGAGGAGGACTGAAGCTTTCTTT; CDR3: CASSMWSGRRTEAFF
J: TRBJ1-5; D: .; V: TRBV19; size: .; DNA: TGTGCCAGTAGTATTAGTCAGGGTCTGGGCAATCAGCCCCAGCATTTT; CDR3: CASSISQGLGNQPQHF
J: TRBJ2-5; D: TRBD2; V: TRBV19; size: .; DNA: TGTGCCAGTAGTATAGTCGCTAGCGGGGCCCAAGAGACCCAGTACTTC; CDR3: CASSIVASGAQETQYF
J: TRBJ1-2; D: .; V: TRBV19; size: .; DNA: TGTGCCAGTACCAAAAAGAGGGCGGCCTCATATGGCTACACCTTC; CDR3: CASTKKRAASYGYTF
J: TRBJ1-1; D: .; V: TRBV7-9; size: few; DNA: TGTGCCAGCAGCTTAGGCGACAGGTTAGTGGGTGCTGAAGCTTTCTTT; CDR3: CASSLGDRLVGAEAFF
J: TRBJ2-3; D: TRBD1; V: TRBV10-3; size: once; DNA: TGTGCCATCAGTGATGGGACAGGGCCAGATACGCAGTATTTT; CDR3: CAISDGTGPDTQYF
J: TRBJ2-2; D: TRBD2; V: TRBV18; size: .; DNA: TGTGCCAGCTCGTCGGCGGGGGGGAACACCGGGGAGCTGTTTTTT; CDR3: CASSSAGGNTGELFF
J: TRBJ1-1; D: TRBD1; V: TRBV6-5; size: .; DNA: TGTGCCAGCACCTCAGGGACAGGGGTGGGCACTGAAGCTTTCTTT; CDR3: CASTSGTGVGTEAFF
J: TRBJ2-7; D: .; V: TRBV7-2; size: few; DNA: TGTGCCAGCAGCTTAGAAGGGAGCTCCTACGAGCAGTACTTC; CDR3: CASSLEGSSYEQYF
J: TRBJ2-1; D: TRBD1; V: TRBV18; size: .; DNA: TGTGCCAGCTCACCACCGGGACAGGACTACAATGAGCAGTTCTTC; CDR3: CASSPPGQDYNEQFF
J: TRBJ2-3; D: .; V: TRBV10-3; size: .; DNA: TGTGCCATCAGTTCAGATCTCCCAGATACGCAGTATTTT; CDR3: CAISSDLPDTQYF
J: TRBJ2-7; D: .; V: TRBV6-5; size: .; DNA: TGTGCCAGCAGCCCCTACTTTGGCGAGCAGTACTTC; CDR3: CASSPYFGEQYF
J: TRBJ2-5; D: TRBD1; V: TRBV19; size: .; DNA: TGTGCCAGTAGTCTAGGGGGCACCAGGGAGACCCAGTACTTC; CDR3: CASSLGGTRETQYF
J: TRBJ2-5; D: .; V: TRBV30; size: once; DNA: TGTGCCTGGAGTCTGGCCCAAGAGACCCAGTACTTC; CDR3: CAWSLAQETQYF
J: TRBJ2-3; D: TRBD1; V: TRBV18; size: .; DNA: TGTGCCAGCTCACCCCGGGACAGGGGGCGAGATACGCAGTATTTT; CDR3: CASSPRDRGRDTQYF
J: TRBJ2-5; D: .; V: TRBV30; size: .; DNA: TGTGCCTGGAGCCTAGGGGTGTTCGAACGGCCACAGTACTTC; CDR3: CAWSLGVFERPQYF
J: TRBJ2-2; D: TRBD2; V: TRBV25-1; size: few; DNA: TGTGCCAGCAGTGAAAGTAGCGGGCCTGACACCGGGGAGCTGTTTTTT; CDR3: CASSESSGPDTGELFF
J: TRBJ2-3; D: TRBD1; V: TRBV18; size: .; DNA: TGTGCCAGCTCACTAGGACAGGGGAGCGATACGCAGTATTTT; CDR3: CASSLGQGSDTQYF
J: TRBJ2-1; D: TRBD2; V: TRBV18; size: .; DNA: TGTGCCAGCTCACCTGCTAGCGGGGGCTATGAGCAGTTCTTC; CDR3: CASSPASGGYEQFF
J: TRBJ2-1; D: TRBD1; V: TRBV6-5; size: .; DNA: TGTGCCAGCAGTTACCCCCGGACAGGGGGGGGCAATGAGCAGTTCTTC; CDR3: CASSYPRTGGGNEQFF
J: TRBJ2-2; D: .; V: TRBV9; size: .; DNA: TGTGCCAGCAGCCCGCGACACCCGAACACCGGGGAGCTGTTTTTT; CDR3: CASSPRHPNTGELFF
J: TRBJ1-2; D: .; V: TRBV5-1; size: .; DNA: TGCGCCAGCAGCCAAGGACAGCATAACTATGGCTACACCTTC; CDR3: CASSQGQHNYGYTF